Listed here are 26 T cell receptor beta chains from one sample, sequenced in a study of identical twins. In TCRdb, the 5' RACE reads were re-called with MiXCR into one record per CDR3 protein. The sample has around 1.7 million distinct CDR3 sequences, roughly a third seen once. The sample consisted of cord blood. These receptors all stem from a newborn girl in good health.

The rearrangement uses TRBV20-1 and TRBJ2-3; unclear D gene. Trimming stripped 5 bases from V and 4 bases from J, with 13 bases between. The length of the CDR3 is 13 residues. The germline gives CDR1 DFQATT, CDR2 SNEGSKA (reference sequence). The CDR3: CSARIDGADTQYF. Here the CDR3 DNA reads TGCAGTGCTCGCATAGATGGCGCAGATACGCAGTATTTT.

This clonotype was detected a few times. The chain carries TRBV4-1 and TRBJ2-4; D is unclear. Looked up from germline, CDR1 is MGHRA and CDR2 is YSYEKL. The V and J ends lost 1 base and 0 bases respectively, with 13 bases between them. This CDR3 is 17 amino acids long. The CDR3 nucleotides read TGCGCCAGCAGCCAAGTCTTCGGATCATTAGCCAAAAACATTCAGTACTTC. This gives the protein CASSQVFGSLAKNIQYF.

This clonotype came up a few times. The chain joins TRBV28 to TRBJ1-4, with TRBD1 matching 8 bases. J was trimmed by 7 bases and V by 6 bases; bases with no gene match: 10. CDR1 and CDR2 (germline): MDHEN, SYDVKM. The CDR3 is 15 residues long. CDR3 sequence: CASSHRTGRFEKLFF. CDR3 in DNA: TGTGCCAGCAGCCATCGGACAGGGCGGTTTGAAAAACTGTTTTTT.

In the case of this clonotype: This CDR3 is missing its conserved last phenylalanine or tryptophan, likely due to a read error. The chain is built from TRBV5-1 and TRBJ2-1, with D perhaps TRBD2 (5 bases). Trimming pared 2 bases from V and 4 bases from J, leaving 10 bases between. There are 14 residues in the CDR3. Germline CDR1 and CDR2: SGHRS and YFSETQ. DNA for the CDR3: TGCGCCAGCAGCTTCGGGATATCGTACAATGAGCAGTTCTAC. This encodes CASSFGISYNEQFY.

This clonotype was seen more than once but under ten times. The J gene is TRBJ2-7, the V gene TRBV9; D possibly corresponds to TRBD2 (5 bases). With 5 bases removed from V and 5 bases from J, the gap between germline ends came to 23 bases. The CDR3 length is 16 residues. Germline CDR1 reads SGDLS; CDR2 reads YYNGEE. CDR3 region: CASSSNIGRALHEQYF. In DNA form, the CDR3 reads TGTGCCAGCAGTTCTAACATCGGGCGGGCTTTACACGAGCAGTACTTC.

This clonotype was seen a handful of times. This sequence joins TRBV20-1 and TRBJ2-3; 9 bases fit TRBD2. CDR1 DFQATT and CDR2 SNEGSKA come from the germline V gene (reference sequence). V lost 5 bases and J lost 4; bases outside the gene matches: 4. The CDR3 is 13 amino acids. The CDR3 region is CSASAGGADTQYF. The CDR3 nucleotides read TGCAGTGCTTCGGCGGGGGGGGCAGATACGCAGTATTTT.

The chain links TRBV6-2 or TRBV6-3 to TRBJ2-7; 9 bases map to TRBD2. Trimming took 6 bases from V and 2 from J; bases not matched to a gene: 17. The V gene's germline CDR1 is MNHEY and CDR2 SVGEGT. This CDR3 is 18 amino acids long. Here the CDR3 reads CASRQIRHSGGNAYEQYF. CDR3 coding DNA: TGTGCCAGCAGACAGATCCGTCATAGCGGGGGAAATGCCTACGAGCAGTACTTC.

This clonotype was detected ten times or more. This chain uses TRBV4-2 with TRBJ2-1; D may be TRBD2 (6 bases). This CDR3 has 15 residues. Germline V gene data show CDR1 as LGHNA and CDR2 as YNFKEQ. V lost 1 base to trimming and J lost 7 bases, with 14 bases between them. The chain's CDR3 is CASSQGRERRNEQFF. Written as DNA, the CDR3 is TGTGCCAGCAGCCAAGGACGGGAGCGCAGGAATGAGCAGTTCTTC.

This chain uses TRBV28 with TRBJ1-2, with D possibly TRBD1 on 5 matching bases. The CDR3 sequence is 12 residues long. The V and J ends lost 2 bases and 8 bases respectively, with 9 bases between them. From germline, CDR1 is MDHEN and CDR2 SYDVKM. Here the CDR3 reads CASSLRGLGYTF. The CDR3 bases are TGTGCCAGCAGTTTACGGGGGTTAGGCTACACCTTC.

This clonotype was counted many times. At one boundary the junction diverges from the germline segment, which might be a read error. The chain recombines TRBV5-1 with TRBJ2-7; 7 nucleotides agree with TRBD2. The CDR3 covers 14 residues. In germline, CDR1 is SGHRS, CDR2 YFSETQ. Here the CDR3 reads CASSLRGDSYEQYF. The CDR3, as DNA: TGTGCCAGCAGTTTACGGGGGGATTCCTACGAGCAGTACTTC.

This clonotype has more than one count but fewer than ten. The genes are TRBV7-9 and TRBJ2-7; D may be TRBD1 (5 bases). Germline V gene sequence: CDR1 SEHNR, CDR2 FQNEAQ (reference sequence). V dropped 1 base and J dropped 2 bases, with 9 bases sitting between them. The CDR3 contains 14 residues. The CDR3 spells CASSLVARAYEQYF. In nucleotides, the CDR3 is TGTGCCAGCAGCTTAGTGGCCAGGGCCTACGAGCAGTACTTC.

In its sample, this clonotype was seen once. Germline and junction disagree at one end, which may indicate a read error. This sequence joins TRBV7-6 and TRBJ1-4, with D perhaps TRBD1 (6 bases). The CDR3 runs to 16 residues. Germline CDR1 SGHVS, CDR2 FNYEAQ. The CDR3 loop is CASSLSYRATNENLFF. CDR3 coding DNA: TGTGCCAGCAGCTTATCCTACAGGGCAACTAATGAAAACCTGTTTTTT. The full variable domain, rest sourced from reference TRBV7-6 and TRBJ1-4, is GAGVSQSPRYKVTKRGQDVALRCDPISGHVSLYWYRQALGQGPEFLTYFNYEAQQDKSGLPNDRFSAERPEGSISTLTIQRTEQRDSAMYRCASSLSYRATNENLFFGSGTQLSVL.

This clonotype was counted only a few times. This chain connects TRBV28 to TRBJ2-3; no clear D gene. The germline gives CDR1 MDHEN, CDR2 SYDVKM. Between the trimmed V and J ends, which lost 5 bases and 0 bases, there was a span of 12 bases. The CDR3 is 15 amino acids. CDR3 loop: CASSALIFSTDTQYF. DNA for the CDR3: TGTGCCAGCAGTGCCCTGATATTTAGCACAGATACGCAGTATTTT.

The chain links TRBV16 to TRBJ2-7, with 9 bases aligning to TRBD2. This CDR3 has 15 amino acids. V lost 2 bases to trimming and J lost 2 bases; unmatched junction nucleotides: 4. Germline V gene data show CDR1 as KGHSY and CDR2 as FQNENV. CDR3 sequence: CASSQLAGLTYEQYF. Written as DNA, the CDR3 is TGTGCCAGCAGCCAACTAGCGGGATTGACCTACGAGCAGTACTTC.

This clonotype came up a few times. The gene calls are TRBV3-1 and TRBJ1-4; D is perhaps TRBD1 (6 bases). This CDR3 contains 16 residues. Trimming took 3 bases from V and 2 from J, leaving 13 bases between them. Germline V gene lookup returns CDR1 LGHDT and CDR2 YNNKEL (reference sequence). The CDR3 DNA follows: TGTGCCAGCAGCCACCGGGGGCGCGTGACTAATGAAAAACTGTTTTTT. It encodes CASSHRGRVTNEKLFF.

The V call is TRBV4-1, the J call TRBJ2-7; 11 bases align to TRBD2. The CDR3 is 18 amino acids. In germline, CDR1 is MGHRA, CDR2 YSYEKL. V trimming: 3 bases; J trimming: 5 bases; junction bases outside the gene matches: 15. CDR3 sequence: CASSHHALTSGRINEQYF. CDR3 sequence (DNA): TGCGCCAGCAGCCACCATGCCCTAACTAGCGGGAGAATCAACGAGCAGTACTTC.

The V and J genes are TRBV6-6 and TRBJ1-1; D may be TRBD1 (5 bases). The ends were cut back, 0 bases at V and 3 bases at J, with 11 bases in the middle. Germline CDR1 is MNHNY and CDR2 is SVGAGI (reference sequence). This CDR3 is 15 amino acids long. DNA for the CDR3: TGTGCCAGCAGTTACTCGCAGGGACGGCACACTGAAGCTTTCTTT. This gives the protein CASSYSQGRHTEAFF.

This clonotype was counted only a few times. The J gene is TRBJ2-2, the V gene TRBV7-2, with TRBD2 matching 9 bases. Germline V gene sequence: CDR1 SGHTA, CDR2 FQGNSA. The V gene end was trimmed by 3 bases and the J gene end by 0 bases; junction bases not matched to a gene: 5. The CDR3 contains 17 residues. CDR3 residues: CASSFSGSIPNTGELFF. For the CDR3, the DNA is TGTGCCAGCAGCTTTAGCGGGAGCATTCCGAACACCGGGGAGCTGTTTTTT.

Concerning this clonotype itself: This may arise from a read error, as a much more abundant clone is one base away. The chain couples TRBV6-5 to TRBJ2-1; 12 positions match TRBD2. The germline CDR1 and CDR2 sequences are MNHEY and SVGAGI. The CDR3 is 15 residues long. Written as DNA, the CDR3 is TGTGCCGGCAGTTACTCTAGCGGGAGGGCCAATGAGCAGTTCTTC. It translates to CAGSYSSGRANEQFF.

This clonotype was counted many times. This chain joins TRBV20-1 and TRBJ2-5; weak D call: TRBD1 (5 bases). Trimming took 1 base from V and 4 from J, leaving 7 bases between them. Germline CDR1 reads DFQATT; CDR2 reads SNEGSKA (reference sequence). The CDR3 sequence is 12 residues long. DNA for the CDR3: TGCAGTGCTAGAGGGCAGGGAGAGACCCAGTACTTC. It translates to CSARGQGETQYF.

The chain links TRBV21-1 to TRBJ2-1. TRBV21-1 is tagged as a pseudogene. This CDR3 region has 15 residues. CDR3 coding DNA: TGTGCCAGCAGCAAATTTCTAAGGCCCTACAATGAGCAGTTCTTC. This codes for CASSKFLRPYNEQFF.

This clonotype was detected only a few times. V is TRBV6-1 and J is TRBJ2-1; 8 bases align to TRBD1. The germline CDR1 and CDR2 sequences are MNHNS and SASEGT. This CDR3 comprises 13 residues. After removal of 7 bases from V and 10 bases from J, the junction contained 9 bases not matched to a gene. This chain's CDR3 is CASIWTGSGEQFF. Written as DNA, the CDR3 is TGTGCCAGCATTTGGACAGGGAGTGGGGAGCAGTTCTTC.

About this clonotype itself: One end of the junction does not line up with germline, which may come from a read error. This chain connects TRBV6-5 to TRBJ1-5; TRBD1 agrees at 8 bases. CDR1 is MNHEY and CDR2 is SVGAGI in the germline V gene. This CDR3 has 15 residues. CDR3 sequence reads: CASSPGQGGNQPQDF. The CDR3 DNA reads TGTGCCAGCAGTCCCGGACAGGGTGGGAATCAGCCCCAGGATTTT.

This clonotype was seen only a few times. The chain couples TRBV24-1 to TRBJ2-3; tentatively, D is TRBD2 (6 bases). CDR1 and CDR2 (germline): KGHDR, SFDVKD. Between the trimmed V and J ends, which lost 3 bases and 3 bases, there was a span of 12 bases. This CDR3 is 15 amino acids long. CDR3 DNA sequence: TGTGCCACCAGTGATGGGGGGAAGGATACAGATACGCAGTATTTT. This sequence encodes CATSDGGKDTDTQYF.

The rearrangement uses TRBV29-1 and TRBJ1-4, with 9 bases matching TRBD1. The CDR3 extends over 13 amino acids. V lost 7 bases to trimming and J lost 6 bases; unmatched junction nucleotides: 6. Germline V gives CDR1 SQVTM, CDR2 ANQGSEA. The CDR3: CSAGQGGDEKLFF. CDR3 in DNA: TGCAGCGCGGGACAGGGTGGGGATGAAAAACTGTTTTTT.

This clonotype was counted a few times. The rearrangement links TRBV20-1 to TRBJ1-5; D call uncertain. The ends were cut back, 5 bases at V and 0 bases at J, with 11 bases in the middle. Germline loops: CDR1 DFQATT, CDR2 SNEGSKA (reference sequence). The length of the CDR3 is 14 residues. CDR3 coding DNA: TGCAGTGCTCGTCGTGAATATAGCAATCAGCCCCAGCATTTT. Translated: CSARREYSNQPQHF.